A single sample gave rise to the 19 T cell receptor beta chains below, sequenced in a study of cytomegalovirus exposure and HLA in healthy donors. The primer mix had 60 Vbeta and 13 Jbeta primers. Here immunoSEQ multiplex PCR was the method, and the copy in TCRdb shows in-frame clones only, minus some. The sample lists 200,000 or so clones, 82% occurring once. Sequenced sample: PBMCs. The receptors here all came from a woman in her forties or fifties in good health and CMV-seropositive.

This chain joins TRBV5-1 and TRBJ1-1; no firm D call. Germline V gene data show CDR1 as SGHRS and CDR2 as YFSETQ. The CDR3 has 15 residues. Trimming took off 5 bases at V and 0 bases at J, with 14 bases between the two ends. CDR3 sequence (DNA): TGCGCCAGCAGTTCGGAGGTCAGCATGAACACTGAAGCTTTCTTT. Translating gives CASSSEVSMNTEAFF.

CDR3 in amino acids: CASSFLWTGGNTIYF. For the CDR3, the DNA is TGTGCCAGCAGCTTTCTCTGGACAGGGGGAAACACCATATATTTT. The V and J genes are TRBV11-2 and TRBJ1-3; 8 bases are a match to TRBD1. J gave up 4 bases and V 3 bases, and 5 bases lay outside the gene matches. The CDR3 extends over 15 amino acids. The germline gives CDR1 SGHAT, CDR2 FQNNGV. Full variable domain (missing parts from reference TRBV11-2 and TRBJ1-3): EAGVAQSPRYKIIEKRQSVAFWCNPISGHATLYWYQQILGQGPKLLIQFQNNGVVDDSQLPKDRFSAERLKGVDSTLKIQPAKLEDSAVYLCASSFLWTGGNTIYFGEGSWLTVV.

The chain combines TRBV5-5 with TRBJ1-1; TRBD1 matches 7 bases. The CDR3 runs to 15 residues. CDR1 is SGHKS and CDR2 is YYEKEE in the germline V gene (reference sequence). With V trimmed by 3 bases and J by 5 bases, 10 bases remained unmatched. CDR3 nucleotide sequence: TGTGCCAGCAGCTCAAGGGAGGACAGGATGACTGAAGCTTTCTTT. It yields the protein CASSSREDRMTEAFF.

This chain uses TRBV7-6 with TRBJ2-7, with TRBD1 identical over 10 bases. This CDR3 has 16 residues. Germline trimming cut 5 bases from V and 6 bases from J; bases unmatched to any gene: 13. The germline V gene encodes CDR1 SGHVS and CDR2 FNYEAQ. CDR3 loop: CASSGGPGTGDLEQYF. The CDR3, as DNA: TGTGCCAGCAGCGGGGGTCCCGGGACAGGGGACCTCGAGCAGTACTTC.

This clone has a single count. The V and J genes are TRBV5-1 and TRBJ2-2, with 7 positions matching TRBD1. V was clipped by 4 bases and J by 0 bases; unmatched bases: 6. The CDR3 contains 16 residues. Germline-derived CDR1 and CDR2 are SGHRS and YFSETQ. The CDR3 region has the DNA TGCGCCAGCAGCCTCACAGGGGCCCCGAACACCGGGGAGCTGTTTTTT. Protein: CASSLTGAPNTGELFF.

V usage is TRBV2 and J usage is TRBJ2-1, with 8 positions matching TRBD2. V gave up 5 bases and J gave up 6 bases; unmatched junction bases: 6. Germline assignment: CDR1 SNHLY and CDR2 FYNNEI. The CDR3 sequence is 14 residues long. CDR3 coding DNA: TGTGCCAGCAGTCTAGGACTAGCAAGCAATGAGCAGTTCTTC. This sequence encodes CASSLGLASNEQFF.

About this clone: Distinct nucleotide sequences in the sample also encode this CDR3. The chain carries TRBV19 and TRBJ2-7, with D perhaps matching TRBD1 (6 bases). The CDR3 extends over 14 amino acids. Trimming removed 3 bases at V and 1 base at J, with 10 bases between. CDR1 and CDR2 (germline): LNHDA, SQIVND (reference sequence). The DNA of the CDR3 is TGTGCCAGTAGTATTCGAGACAGGTCCTACGAGCAGTACTTC. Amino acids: CASSIRDRSYEQYF.

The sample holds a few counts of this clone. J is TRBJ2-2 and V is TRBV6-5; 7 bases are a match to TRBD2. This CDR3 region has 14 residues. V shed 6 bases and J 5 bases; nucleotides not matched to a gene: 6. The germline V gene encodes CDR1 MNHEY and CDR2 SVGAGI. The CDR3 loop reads CASSRPGGTGELFF. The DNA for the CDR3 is TGTGCCAGCAGCCGCCCGGGGGGTACCGGGGAGCTGTTTTTT.

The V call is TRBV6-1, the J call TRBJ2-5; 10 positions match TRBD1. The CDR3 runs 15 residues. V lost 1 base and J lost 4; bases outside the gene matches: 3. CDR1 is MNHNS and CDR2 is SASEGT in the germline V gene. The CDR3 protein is CASSEVGQGRETQYF. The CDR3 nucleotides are TGTGCCAGCAGTGAAGTGGGACAGGGGAGAGAGACCCAGTACTTC.

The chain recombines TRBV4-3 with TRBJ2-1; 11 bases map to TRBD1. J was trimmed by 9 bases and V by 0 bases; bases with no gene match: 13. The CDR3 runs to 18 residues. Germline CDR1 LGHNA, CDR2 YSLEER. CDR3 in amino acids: CASSQDGPGQGAPSEQFF. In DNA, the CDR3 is TGCGCCAGCAGCCAAGACGGCCCCGGACAGGGGGCCCCCAGTGAGCAGTTCTTC.

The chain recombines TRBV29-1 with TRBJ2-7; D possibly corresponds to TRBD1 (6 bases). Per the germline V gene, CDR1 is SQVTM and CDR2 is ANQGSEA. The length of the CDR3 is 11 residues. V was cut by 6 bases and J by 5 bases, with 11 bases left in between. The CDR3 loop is CSVAGADEQYF. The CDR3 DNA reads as TGCAGCGTCGCAGGGGCCGACGAGCAGTACTTC.

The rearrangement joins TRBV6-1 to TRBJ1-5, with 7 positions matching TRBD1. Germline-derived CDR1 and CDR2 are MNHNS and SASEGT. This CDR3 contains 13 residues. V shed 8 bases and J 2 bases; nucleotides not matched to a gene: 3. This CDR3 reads CASGTGGNQPQHF. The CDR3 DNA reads TGTGCCAGCGGAACAGGGGGCAATCAGCCCCAGCATTTT.

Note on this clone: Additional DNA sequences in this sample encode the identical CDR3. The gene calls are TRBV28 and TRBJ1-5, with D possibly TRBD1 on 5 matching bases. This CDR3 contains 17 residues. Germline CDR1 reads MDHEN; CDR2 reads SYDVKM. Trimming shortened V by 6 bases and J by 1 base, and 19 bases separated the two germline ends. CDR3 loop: CASSFWGEGMSNQPQHF. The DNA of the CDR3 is TGTGCCAGCAGCTTCTGGGGCGAAGGTATGAGCAATCAGCCCCAGCATTTT.

The CDR3: CASLRQAEAHEQYF. The CDR3 DNA reads TGCGCCAGCCTCAGACAGGCGGAGGCCCACGAGCAGTACTTC. The V call is TRBV10-2, the J call TRBJ2-7; perhaps TRBD1 as D (6 bases). The ends were cut back, 8 bases at V and 5 bases at J, with 19 bases in the middle. Germline-derived CDR1 and CDR2 are WSHSY and SAAADI. The CDR3 covers 14 residues.

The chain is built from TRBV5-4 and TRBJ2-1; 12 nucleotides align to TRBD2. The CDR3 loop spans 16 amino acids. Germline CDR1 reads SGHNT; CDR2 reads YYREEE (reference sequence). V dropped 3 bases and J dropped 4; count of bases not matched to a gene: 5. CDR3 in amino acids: CASSSAGTSGYNEQFF. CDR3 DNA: TGTGCCAGCAGCTCGGCCGGGACTAGCGGGTACAATGAGCAGTTCTTC.

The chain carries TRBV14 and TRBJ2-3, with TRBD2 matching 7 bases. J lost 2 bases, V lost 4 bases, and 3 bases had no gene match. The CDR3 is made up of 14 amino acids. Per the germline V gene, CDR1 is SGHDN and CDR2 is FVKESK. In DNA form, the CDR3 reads TGTGCCAGCAGCCCTAGCGGACTCACAGATACGCAGTATTTT. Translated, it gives CASSPSGLTDTQYF. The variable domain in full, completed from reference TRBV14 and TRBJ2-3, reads EAGVTQFPSHSVIEKGQTVTLRCDPISGHDNLYWYRRVMGKEIKFLLHFVKESKQDESGMPNNRFLAERTGGTYSTLKVQPAELEDSGVYFCASSPSGLTDTQYFGPGTRLTVL.

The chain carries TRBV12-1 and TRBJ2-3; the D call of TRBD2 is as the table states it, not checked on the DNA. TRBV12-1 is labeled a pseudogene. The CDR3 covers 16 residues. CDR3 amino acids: CASSFGLVPLRDTQYF. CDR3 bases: TGTGCCAGCAGCTTTGGTCTAGTTCCCCTCAGAGATACGCAGTATTTT.

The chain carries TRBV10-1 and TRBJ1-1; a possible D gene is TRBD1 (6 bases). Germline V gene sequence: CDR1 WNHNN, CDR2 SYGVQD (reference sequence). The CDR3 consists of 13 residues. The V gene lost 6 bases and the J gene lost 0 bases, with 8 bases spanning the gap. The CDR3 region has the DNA TGCGCCAGCAGCGGGACACTGAACACTGAAGCTTTCTTT. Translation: CASSGTLNTEAFF.

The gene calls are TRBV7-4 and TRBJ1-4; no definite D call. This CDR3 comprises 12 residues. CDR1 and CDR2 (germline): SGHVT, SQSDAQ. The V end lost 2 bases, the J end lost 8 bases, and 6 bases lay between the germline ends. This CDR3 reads CASSLRREKLFF. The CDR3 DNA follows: TGTGCCAGCAGCTTACGGAGGGAAAAACTGTTTTTT.